Each of the 5 T cell receptor beta chains below was sequenced from the same sample in a study of technical replicates of blood from a few donors. Profiled with immunoSEQ multiplex PCR; TCRdb holds only in-frame clones, not every one. The table has more than 80,000 clones, roughly 94% seen once. Material: T cells isolated from PBMCs. These receptors were taken from a human donor in good health.

This chain connects TRBV4-1 to TRBJ2-3; perhaps TRBD2 as D (6 bases). Germline CDR1 MGHRA, CDR2 YSYEKL. V was cut by 5 bases and J by 2 bases, with 11 bases left in between. The CDR3 has 14 residues. The CDR3 nucleotides read TGCGCCAGCAGCTTCGGGACTGTCACAGATACGCAGTATTTT. It codes for CASSFGTVTDTQYF.

The CDR3 DNA is TGCGCCAGCAGCGTCGGACAGGGGGGAACCTACGAGCAGTACTTC. It codes for CASSVGQGGTYEQYF. The V and J genes are TRBV5-1 and TRBJ2-7, with TRBD1 matching 10 bases. Per the germline V gene, CDR1 is SGHRS and CDR2 is YFSETQ. This CDR3 contains 15 residues. J lost 2 bases, V lost 4 bases, and 6 bases had no gene match.

The genes are TRBV28 and TRBJ1-1, with 11 bases lining up with TRBD1. The V and J ends lost 5 bases and 5 bases, in that order; junction bases with no gene match: 7. CDR1 and CDR2 from the germline V gene are MDHEN and SYDVKM. The CDR3 length is 15 residues. CDR3 region: CASSPGTGGYTEAFF. In DNA, the CDR3 is TGTGCCAGCAGTCCGGGGACAGGGGGATATACTGAAGCTTTCTTT.

This clone was detected once. This sequence joins TRBV7-3 and TRBJ1-1, with 7 bases that match TRBD1. Trimming cost V 5 bases and J 8 bases; bases outside gene matches: 5. This CDR3 contains 12 residues. Looked up from germline, CDR1 is SGHTA and CDR2 is FQGTGA. The CDR3 loop is CASSPDRLEAFF. The CDR3 DNA is TGTGCCAGCAGCCCGGACAGGTTAGAAGCTTTCTTT.

The table lists this clone with a count of one. V gene TRBV5-1 combines with J gene TRBJ2-1, with 11 bases matching TRBD2. V gave up 4 bases and J gave up 5 bases; unmatched junction bases: 8. The CDR3 loop spans 16 amino acids. Germline V gives CDR1 SGHRS, CDR2 YFSETQ. CDR3: CASSPLAGGPDNEQFF. The CDR3 nucleotides are TGCGCCAGCAGCCCCTTAGCGGGAGGGCCAGACAATGAGCAGTTCTTC.